Below, 5 T cell receptor beta chains from the same sample are listed, as sequenced in a study of neurological immune-mediated disorders. TCRdb reanalysed the 5' RACE reads using MiXCR and keeps one entry per CDR3 protein. Of 20,000 or so distinct CDR3 sequences in the sample, around 16% were seen once. The specimen was PBMCs. The receptors were sampled from a female donor with HTLV-1-associated myelopathy (HAM/TSP).

This clonotype showed up many times. The V and J genes are TRBV7-2 and TRBJ2-1; 8 bases map to TRBD1. V gave up 5 bases and J gave up 3 bases; unmatched junction bases: 6. CDR1 is SGHTA and CDR2 is FQGNSA in the germline V gene. This CDR3 has 15 amino acids. This CDR3 reads CASSAAGTGYNEQFF. In DNA, the CDR3 is TGTGCCAGCAGCGCGGCCGGGACAGGCTACAATGAGCAGTTCTTC.

This clonotype was seen ten or more times. This rearrangement joins TRBV7-8 to TRBJ2-1; D gene unclear. CDR3 size: 15 residues. Germline V gene data show CDR1 as SGHVS and CDR2 as FQNEAQ. The V end lost 2 bases, the J end lost 1 base, and 9 bases lay between the germline ends. Here the CDR3 DNA reads TGTGCCAGCAGCTTACGGGCAGCTTCCTACAATGAGCAGTTCTTC. Protein product: CASSLRAASYNEQFF.

This clonotype is categorized as medium-sized. The chain carries TRBV28 and TRBJ2-7; 8 bases are shared with TRBD1. The length of the CDR3 is 15 residues. V lost 7 bases, J lost 0 bases, and 8 bases stayed unmatched. The germline V gene has CDR1 MDHEN and CDR2 SYDVKM. The CDR3 region is CASKSGQGTSYEQYF. DNA for the CDR3: TGTGCCAGCAAATCCGGACAGGGCACCTCCTACGAGCAGTACTTC.

This clonotype was seen many times. The CDR3 spells CASSTRYGEQYF. The CDR3 DNA reads TGTGCCAGCAGCACCCGCTACGGCGAGCAGTACTTC. The chain links TRBV9 to TRBJ2-7; D gene uncertain. Trimming cost V 4 bases and J 6 bases, with 11 bases left between them. Per germline, CDR1 SGDLS and CDR2 YYNGEE. There are 12 residues in the CDR3.

The sample holds many counts of this clonotype. The chain is built from TRBV12-5 and TRBJ2-1; tentatively, D is TRBD2 (5 bases). Between the trimmed V and J ends, which lost 4 bases and 4 bases, there was a span of 17 bases. Germline assignment: CDR1 LGHNT and CDR2 FRNRAP. This CDR3 contains 16 residues. The CDR3 DNA sequence: TGTGCTAGTGGTTCCGCCTCCCTAGCCGCTTACAATGAGCAGTTCTTC. This sequence encodes CASGSASLAAYNEQFF.